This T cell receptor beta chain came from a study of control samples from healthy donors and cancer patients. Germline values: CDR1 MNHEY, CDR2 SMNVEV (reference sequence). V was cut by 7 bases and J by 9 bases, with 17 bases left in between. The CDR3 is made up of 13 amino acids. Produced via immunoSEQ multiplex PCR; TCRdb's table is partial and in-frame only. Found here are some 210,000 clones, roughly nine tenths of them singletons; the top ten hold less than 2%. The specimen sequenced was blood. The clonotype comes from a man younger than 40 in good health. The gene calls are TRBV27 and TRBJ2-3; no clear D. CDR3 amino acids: CASTQTSVTTQYF. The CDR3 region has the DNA TGTGCCAGCACCCAGACGAGCGTTACGACGCAGTATTTT.